Sequencing of this TCR beta chain was carried out in a study of blood T cells in healthy people across ages. Overall study context: Roughly one uniquely barcoded beta molecule per two T cells was captured.

With respect to this clonotype: Its specificity is unknown.

Trimming took 8 bases from V and 1 from J; bases not matched to a gene: 7. The CDR3 loop spans 14 amino acids. Next came a second PCR, run for roughly 6 to 11 cycles, which used a sample-barcoded 5' primer along with a J-beta primer mix. With 12 random nucleotides, a template-switch adaptor tagged each individual cDNA molecule. Using its own MiXCR run on the 5' RACE reads, TCRdb lists one record per CDR3 protein. The sample consists of 550,000 to 800,000 distinct CDR3 sequences, around 32% of them appearing once. Study results and limitations: Long-lived and aged donors differed, with more naive CD4+ cells and higher diversity in the long-lived. A strong correlation between TCR beta diversity and naive T cell percentage was seen.

The chain combines TRBV12-3 or TRBV12-4 with TRBJ1-1; 7 nucleotides agree with TRBD1. The receptor was isolated from a woman older than 75 in good health. Sample: blood. Here the CDR3 reads CASYRGLENTEAFF. The DNA of the CDR3 is TGTGCCAGCTACAGGGGTCTAGAGAACACTGAAGCTTTCTTT.